The 28 T cell receptor beta chains listed next were all sequenced from one sample in a study of cytomegalovirus exposure and HLA in healthy donors. The PCR had 60 Vbeta and 13 Jbeta primers. Assay: immunoSEQ multiplex PCR; the TCRdb copy retains only in-frame clones and omits some. Of roughly 100,000 clones listed, 79% are singletons. Sequenced: PBMCs. Receptor source: a male donor in good health and CMV-seropositive.

In regard to this clone: This CDR3 is also generated by other DNA sequences in the sample. The CDR3 nucleotides read TGTGCCTGGGGGACAGGGGGGGGCAATCAGCCCCAGCATTTT. Translated, it gives CAWGTGGGNQPQHF. The chain combines TRBV30 with TRBJ1-5, with TRBD1 matching over 11 bases. V trimming: 5 bases; J trimming: 2 bases; junction bases outside the gene matches: 2. The length of the CDR3 is 14 residues. CDR1 GTSNPN and CDR2 SVGIG come from the germline V gene (reference sequence).

The chain uses TRBV4-2 and TRBJ2-7; 7 bases line up with TRBD2. The CDR3 has 14 amino acids. CDR1 is LGHNA, CDR2 YNFKEQ, per germline. Unmatched junction bases numbered 3, after V lost 4 bases and J lost 0 bases. DNA of the CDR3: TGTGCCAGCAGCCGGGGGGGGAGCTCCTACGAGCAGTACTTC. Translated, it gives CASSRGGSSYEQYF.

The chain employs TRBV2 and TRBJ1-5; D uncertain. V was cut by 4 bases and J by 3 bases, with 7 bases left in between. The CDR3 has 13 residues. Germline CDR1 reads SNHLY; CDR2 reads FYNNEI. The CDR3 DNA sequence: TGTGCCAGCAGTGGTACTCTCAATCAGCCCCAGCATTTT. This translates into CASSGTLNQPQHF.

V gene TRBV27 combines with J gene TRBJ2-7, with a tentative D call TRBD1 (6 bases). The CDR3 is 16 amino acids. Germline V lookup: CDR1 MNHEY, CDR2 SMNVEV (reference sequence). Between the trimmed V and J ends, which lost 0 bases and 2 bases, there was a span of 14 bases. The CDR3 sequence is CASSLSWGPIAYEQYF. CDR3 DNA: TGTGCCAGCAGTTTATCGTGGGGGCCCATCGCCTACGAGCAGTACTTC.

The V gene is TRBV6-5, the J gene TRBJ2-7; D gene uncertain. V was shortened by 3 bases and J by 0 bases, with 15 bases between the two germline ends. The germline V gene has CDR1 MNHEY and CDR2 SVGAGI. The CDR3 runs to 16 residues. The CDR3 loop reads CASSYQAPKSSYEQYF. The CDR3 DNA sequence: TGTGCCAGCAGTTATCAGGCTCCGAAAAGCTCCTACGAGCAGTACTTC.

The genes are TRBV14 and TRBJ2-3, with 8 bases identical to TRBD1. The CDR3 sequence is 13 residues long. The trim removed 6 bases at V and 6 bases at J, leaving 5 bases unmatched. Germline CDR1 reads SGHDN; CDR2 reads FVKESK. For the CDR3, the DNA is TGTGCCAGCAGGGGACAGGTATACGATACGCAGTATTTT. It translates to CASRGQVYDTQYF.

This rearrangement joins TRBV30 to TRBJ1-5, with D perhaps matching TRBD1 (5 bases). The CDR3 covers 14 residues. V lost 3 bases, J lost 11 bases, and 20 bases lay in between. Germline V gene sequence: CDR1 GTSNPN, CDR2 SVGIG (reference sequence). The DNA for the CDR3 is TGTGCCTGGAGCGACTCGGGGGTGGGGATGGCCCAGCATTTT. It is translated as CAWSDSGVGMAQHF.

The V call is TRBV19, the J call TRBJ1-2, with 10 bases lining up with TRBD1. The CDR3 runs 14 residues. With V trimmed by 4 bases and J by 5 bases, 4 bases remained unmatched. Germline loops: CDR1 LNHDA, CDR2 SQIVND (reference sequence). This chain's CDR3 is CASSTMGQGYGYTF. The CDR3 nucleotides read TGTGCCAGTAGTACAATGGGACAGGGGTATGGCTACACCTTC.

In the case of this clone: Germline is not matched at one junction end, which may reflect a read error. V gene TRBV7-7 combines with J gene TRBJ2-7; the D is unclear. CDR1 and CDR2 (germline): SSHAT, FNYEAQ (reference sequence). This CDR3 is built from 14 residues. The CDR3 bases are TGTGCTAGCAGCTTAGGTACAGCCTCCTACGAGCAGTACTTC. Its translation is CASSLGTASYEQYF.

The genes are TRBV7-6 and TRBJ2-5; no definite D call. Deletions cut 2 bases from V and 2 bases from J, with 15 bases between. The germline CDR1 and CDR2 sequences are SGHVS and FNYEAQ. CDR3 length: 16 amino acids. The CDR3 nucleotides read TGTGCCAGCAGCTTAAATCCCCCCGTACGGCAAGAGACCCAGTACTTC. Its protein product is CASSLNPPVRQETQYF.

V and J are TRBV19 and TRBJ2-7; 7 bases map to TRBD1. The CDR3 runs 14 residues. Germline lookup yields CDR1 LNHDA and CDR2 SQIVND (reference sequence). V trimming: 4 bases; J trimming: 1 base; junction bases outside the gene matches: 4. Written as DNA, the CDR3 is TGTGCCAGTAGTACAGGGACAGTGTCCTACGAGCAGTACTTC. This translates into CASSTGTVSYEQYF.

The chain employs TRBV27 and TRBJ1-2, with D possibly matching TRBD1 (6 bases). The CDR3 contains 13 residues. V lost 6 bases and J lost 8, with 16 bases in between. Germline assignment: CDR1 MNHEY and CDR2 SMNVEV (reference sequence). The CDR3 DNA follows: TGTGCCAGCAGCATACAGGGTCAAGGGGGCTACACCTTC. Translating it yields CASSIQGQGGYTF.

The rearrangement links TRBV7-9 to TRBJ1-2, with D tentatively TRBD1 (5 bases). V lost 1 base and J 2 bases, leaving 5 bases between the germline ends. CDR1 SEHNR and CDR2 FQNEAQ come from the germline V gene (reference sequence). The CDR3 covers 13 residues. This CDR3 is CASSLGTNYGYTF. The CDR3 nucleotides are TGTGCCAGCAGCTTAGGGACAAACTATGGCTACACCTTC.

The chain uses TRBV4-1 and TRBJ2-7, with TRBD2 matching over 7 bases. V was clipped by 4 bases and J by 2 bases; unmatched bases: 11. This CDR3 is built from 16 residues. CDR1 MGHRA and CDR2 YSYEKL come from the germline V gene. This CDR3 reads CASSPSLATEPYEQYF. For the CDR3, the DNA is TGCGCCAGCAGCCCCTCACTAGCGACCGAACCCTACGAGCAGTACTTC.

The chain recombines TRBV6-5 with TRBJ2-7, with a tentative D call TRBD1 (6 bases). The CDR3 loop spans 13 amino acids. Germline loops: CDR1 MNHEY, CDR2 SVGAGI. Trimming took off 5 bases at V and 2 bases at J, with 10 bases between the two ends. Here the CDR3 reads CASSRTVAYEQYF. The CDR3 DNA reads TGTGCCAGCAGTAGGACAGTAGCCTACGAGCAGTACTTC.

The chain is built from TRBV6-6 and TRBJ1-6; D remains ambiguous. Germline V gene lookup returns CDR1 MNHNY and CDR2 SVGAGI (reference sequence). The CDR3 has 16 residues. The ends were cut back, 4 bases at V and 9 bases at J, with 19 bases in the middle. CDR3 region: CASSLEGSPLFSPLHF. In DNA, the CDR3 is TGTGCCAGCAGTTTGGAAGGGAGCCCACTTTTTTCACCCCTCCACTTT.

This clone has only a few counts. V is TRBV7-9 and J is TRBJ1-1; 8 nucleotides match TRBD1. The CDR3 covers 12 residues. After removal of 5 bases from V and 8 bases from J, the junction contained 4 bases not matched to a gene. Germline V gene lookup returns CDR1 SEHNR and CDR2 FQNEAQ (reference sequence). The CDR3 region is CASSRQGKEAFF. In DNA form, the CDR3 reads TGTGCCAGCAGCAGACAGGGGAAGGAAGCTTTCTTT.

The chain employs TRBV19 and TRBJ1-3; the match to TRBD1 covers 8 bases. The length of the CDR3 is 16 residues. Germline assignment: CDR1 LNHDA and CDR2 SQIVND (reference sequence). V gave up 7 bases and J gave up 0 bases; unmatched junction bases: 8. The CDR3 is CASIGTGSNSGNTIYF. The CDR3, as DNA: TGTGCCAGTATTGGGACAGGAAGCAACTCTGGAAACACCATATATTTT.

The genes are TRBV7-9 and TRBJ2-7; tentative D call: TRBD1 (6 bases). V was trimmed by 6 bases and J by 5 bases, leaving 23 bases between them. The germline V gene encodes CDR1 SEHNR and CDR2 FQNEAQ (reference sequence). The CDR3 covers 16 residues. The DNA for the CDR3 is TGTGCCAGCAGTCGAATGACAGGACTGGGGACGCACGAGCAGTACTTC. Amino acids: CASSRMTGLGTHEQYF.

The chain carries TRBV30 and TRBJ2-7; tentative D call: TRBD1 (6 bases). Trimming took 4 bases from V and 5 from J, leaving 24 bases between them. Germline V lookup: CDR1 GTSNPN, CDR2 SVGIG (reference sequence). This CDR3 comprises 16 residues. CDR3 DNA: TGTGCCTGGAAATTCCCCCCCCAACAGGGCCGGGACGAGCAGTACTTC. Amino acid sequence: CAWKFPPQQGRDEQYF.

The chain uses TRBV10-3 and TRBJ1-1; D is undetermined. Germline assignment: CDR1 ENHRY and CDR2 SYGVKD. The germline V and J ends were trimmed by 2 bases and 3 bases, with 7 bases remaining between them. CDR3 length equals 13 residues. The CDR3 sequence is CAISEREDTEAFF. The DNA for the CDR3 is TGTGCCATCAGTGAGAGGGAGGACACTGAAGCTTTCTTT.

V is TRBV19 and J is TRBJ1-6, with D possibly TRBD1 on 6 matching bases. Germline V gene data show CDR1 as LNHDA and CDR2 as SQIVND (reference sequence). The CDR3 runs 14 residues. The ends were cut back, 1 base at V and 13 bases at J, with 14 bases in the middle. The CDR3 nucleotides are TGTGCCAGTAGTATAGTGCGGACAGAAAACCCCCTCCACTTT. Protein sequence: CASSIVRTENPLHF.

CDR3 in amino acids: CASSGQGLAGENPREQYF. CDR3 coding DNA: TGTGCCAGCAGCGGTCAGGGACTAGCGGGGGAGAACCCAAGGGAGCAGTACTTC. The chain joins TRBV7-9 to TRBJ2-5, with 14 bases identical to TRBD2. CDR1 is SEHNR, CDR2 FQNEAQ, per germline (reference sequence). CDR3 length: 18 amino acids. Trimming at V came to 5 bases and at J to 11 bases, leaving 19 bases not matched to a gene.

J is TRBJ1-1 and V is TRBV2; D not resolved. Germline V CDR1 and CDR2: SNHLY, FYNNEI. Trimming stripped 4 bases from V and 2 bases from J, with 8 bases between. The length of the CDR3 is 13 residues. CDR3 DNA: TGTGCCAGCAGTGCGGAGGACAACACTGAAGCTTTCTTT. Translated, it gives CASSAEDNTEAFF.

The chain links TRBV10-3 to TRBJ1-1; D possibly corresponds to TRBD1 (6 bases). The CDR3 has 13 amino acids. Germline V CDR1 and CDR2: ENHRY, SYGVKD. V lost 9 bases and J 3 bases, leaving 14 bases between the germline ends. This CDR3 is CAIATGPDTEAFF. Here the CDR3 DNA reads TGTGCCATTGCGACAGGTCCCGACACTGAAGCTTTCTTT.

The chain has TRBV28 and TRBJ2-5; 7 bases are a match to TRBD2. V gave up 8 bases and J gave up 3 bases; unmatched junction bases: 9. Germline values: CDR1 MDHEN, CDR2 SYDVKM. CDR3 size: 14 residues. CDR3 in DNA: TGTGCCAGCCTTCCCGGGGGGACGGAAGAGACCCAGTACTTC. This translates into CASLPGGTEETQYF. Combining the CDR3 with reference TRBV28 and TRBJ2-5 gives the whole variable domain DVKVTQSSRYLVKRTGEKVFLECVQDMDHENMFWYRQDPGLGLRLIYFSYDVKMKEKGDIPEGYSVSREKKERFSLILESASTNQTSMYLCASLPGGTEETQYFGPGTRLLVL.

The J gene is TRBJ1-1, the V gene TRBV19, with TRBD1 as a possible D gene (6 bases). The germline V gene encodes CDR1 LNHDA and CDR2 SQIVND (reference sequence). This CDR3 has 13 amino acids. Trimming removed 4 bases at V and 3 bases at J, with 9 bases between. The CDR3 DNA reads TGTGCCAGTAGTACCAGGGGACACACTGAAGCTTTCTTT. Translating it yields CASSTRGHTEAFF. Filled out from reference TRBV19 and TRBJ1-1, the complete variable domain reads DGGITQSPKYLFRKEGQNVTLSCEQNLNHDAMYWYRQDPGQGLRLIYYSQIVNDFQKGDIAEGYSVSREKKESFPLTVTSAQKNPTAFYLCASSTRGHTEAFFGQGTRLTVV.

The V call is TRBV7-9, the J call TRBJ2-7; possibly TRBD2 for D (6 bases). CDR1 and CDR2 (germline): SEHNR, FQNEAQ (reference sequence). With 4 bases removed from V and 5 bases from J, the gap between germline ends came to 9 bases. The CDR3 covers 12 residues. CDR3 DNA: TGTGCCAGCAGCTGGGACTTCAACGAGCAGTACTTC. Protein: CASSWDFNEQYF.